This T cell receptor beta chain was profiled in a study of T-cell reconstitution after alpha-beta-depleted transplantation in children. CDR3 length: 15 residues. With 0 bases removed from V and 1 base from J, the gap between germline ends came to 7 bases. The germline V gene has CDR1 MGHRA and CDR2 YSYEKL. In its sample, this clonotype was seen many times. Its specificity is unknown. Preparing the TCRbeta library involved the use of unique molecular identifiers. MiXCR was run by TCRdb on the PCR reads, yielding one entry per CDR3 protein. The sample shows about a million distinct CDR3 sequences, around 30% of them seen only once. Study-wide points: Day-60 TCRbeta diversity that was high in some patients was derived from surviving recipient T cells and thymic progenitors. Approximately two months post-transplant, alpha-beta T cells reportedly originated from several hundred expanded graft clones. Once a year had passed after transplant, T-cell counts and diversity came mostly from newly produced T cells.

The receptor was isolated from a boy younger than two who had a stem cell transplant for SCID, so the T cells may come from the graft donor. The V and J genes are TRBV4-1 and TRBJ2-1; D ambiguous. Here the sequenced sample was PBMCs, mostly from graft donor cells, taken 360 days after TCRalphabeta/CD19-depleted stem cell transplant. DNA of the CDR3: TGCGCCAGCAGCCAAGAATTAGGATCCTACAATGAGCAGTTCTTC. It is translated as CASSQELGSYNEQFF.